Listed below are T cell receptor beta chains from one sample, sequenced in a study of human T cells and chemical hapten exposure. MiXCR was run by TCRdb on the RACE reads, yielding one entry per CDR3 protein. The data hold a few hundred thousand distinct CDR3 sequences, with 5% to 6.5% observed a single time. The sample was whole blood, taken in connection with sensitization to the hapten diphenylcyclopropenone (DPC). The receptors stem from a woman in her late teens or twenties with alopecia areata. Some clones in this sample may be carry-over from other donors' samples. Each CDR3 is given with its conserved first and last residue. D genes are given only for firm matches. Clone size is not always given. Where it is, it says once, few, many or a class for expanded clones.

size: .; V: TRBV15; D: .; J: TRBJ2-7; CDR3: CATSRGGLPSYEQYF; DNA: TGTGCCACCAGCAGAGGTGGACTGCCGTCCTACGAGCAGTACTTC
size: few; V: TRBV5-1; D: .; J: TRBJ2-3; CDR3: CASSLLLGTSTDTQYF; DNA: TGCGCCAGCAGCTTGTTACTGGGTACCAGCACAGATACGCAGTATTTT
size: many; V: TRBV20-1; D: .; J: TRBJ1-1; CDR3: CSGTLNTEAFF; DNA: TGCAGTGGGACACTGAACACTGAAGCTTTCTTT
size: many; V: TRBV5-5; D: .; J: TRBJ1-2; CDR3: CASSPTSSQGTDGYTF; DNA: TGTGCCAGCAGCCCTACCTCATCGCAGGGCACCGATGGCTACACCTTC
size: many; V: TRBV7-9; D: .; J: TRBJ1-1; CDR3: CASSGRDPGDTEAFF; DNA: TGTGCCAGCAGCGGCCGCGACCCGGGCGACACTGAAGCTTTCTTT
size: many; V: TRBV7-9; D: .; J: TRBJ2-6; CDR3: CASSPPDVLTF; DNA: TGTGCCAGCAGCCCCCCAGACGTCCTGACTTTC
size: few; V: TRBV29-1; D: .; J: TRBJ1-1; CDR3: CSVELRGVTEAFF; DNA: TGCAGCGTTGAATTGAGGGGGGTCACTGAAGCTTTCTTT
size: few; V: TRBV7-2; D: .; J: TRBJ1-5; CDR3: CASSLGRFVQHF; DNA: TGTGCCAGCAGCTTAGGCCGGTTTGTCCAGCATTTT
size: .; V: TRBV19; D: .; J: TRBJ1-1; CDR3: CAVREQLNTEAFF; DNA: TGTGCCGTCAGGGAACAGTTGAACACTGAAGCTTTCTTT
size: few; V: TRBV4-1; D: TRBD2; J: TRBJ2-3; CDR3: CASSSMASGGASTDTQYF; DNA: TGCGCCAGCAGCTCGATGGCTAGCGGGGGGGCCAGCACAGATACGCAGTATTTT
size: few; V: TRBV7-9; D: .; J: TRBJ2-7; CDR3: CASSLTGDPYEQYF; DNA: TGTGCCAGCAGCTTAACCGGGGACCCCTACGAGCAGTACTTC
size: .; V: TRBV7-2; D: .; J: TRBJ2-5; CDR3: CASSLRQTQYF; DNA: TGTGCCAGCAGCTTACGTCAGACCCAGTACTTC
size: few; V: TRBV29-1; D: .; J: TRBJ2-2; CDR3: CSVVPGLSTGELFF; DNA: TGCAGCGTTGTGCCGGGGCTGTCGACCGGGGAGCTGTTTTTT
size: many; V: TRBV7-6; D: TRBD1; J: TRBJ1-4; CDR3: CASSLSGQGPNEKLFF; DNA: TGTGCCAGCAGCTTATCGGGACAGGGGCCTAATGAAAAACTGTTTTTT
size: .; V: TRBV27; D: TRBD2; J: TRBJ2-7; CDR3: CASSLRTSGGGTYEQYF; DNA: TGTGCCAGCAGTTTACGGACTAGCGGGGGGGGTACCTACGAGCAGTACTTC
size: few; V: TRBV6-6; D: TRBD1; J: TRBJ1-1; CDR3: CASRYGDSLMRNTEAFF; DNA: TGTGCCAGCAGATATGGGGACAGTTTAATGCGGAACACTGAAGCTTTCTTT
size: few; V: TRBV7-6; D: TRBD1; J: TRBJ1-1; CDR3: CASSVQGNKKAFF; DNA: TGTGCCAGCAGCGTACAGGGGAATAAGAAAGCTTTCTTT
size: .; V: TRBV7-9; D: TRBD1; J: TRBJ1-1; CDR3: CATSDRIPGQGGVNTEAFF; DNA: TGTGCCACCTCAGACCGAATCCCGGGACAGGGTGGGGTGAACACTGAAGCTTTCTTT
size: few; V: TRBV27; D: .; J: TRBJ1-5; CDR3: CASNHPGSTQHF; DNA: TGTGCCAGCAATCATCCCGGGAGCACCCAGCATTTT
size: many; V: TRBV11-2; D: TRBD2; J: TRBJ2-7; CDR3: CASSSYFVGTSGGRSYEQYF; DNA: TGTGCCAGCAGCTCCTATTTTGTGGGGACTAGCGGGGGGCGATCCTACGAGCAGTACTTC
size: few; V: TRBV27; D: TRBD2; J: TRBJ2-1; CDR3: CASKLAGGLYNEQFF; DNA: TGTGCCAGCAAATTGGCGGGGGGCCTATACAATGAGCAGTTCTTC
size: many; V: TRBV5-4; D: .; J: TRBJ2-3; CDR3: CASRLAGRGTDTQYF; DNA: TGTGCCAGCAGGCTGGCGGGGCGGGGTACAGATACGCAGTATTTT
size: many; V: TRBV12-3/TRBV12-4; D: TRBD1; J: TRBJ2-7; CDR3: CASSRGTGNPYEQYF; DNA: TGTGCCAGCAGTAGGGGGACAGGGAACCCCTACGAGCAGTACTTC
size: .; V: TRBV11-1; D: TRBD2; J: TRBJ2-1; CDR3: CASSLGSGGHSYNEQFF; DNA: TGTGCCAGCAGCTTAGGTAGCGGGGGGCACTCCTACAATGAGCAGTTCTTC
size: .; V: TRBV6-5; D: .; J: TRBJ1-5; CDR3: CASSENLGAKPQHF; DNA: TGTGCCAGCAGCGAAAACCTTGGAGCTAAGCCCCAGCATTTT
size: many; V: TRBV29-1; D: .; J: TRBJ1-1; CDR3: CSGGQPNTEAFF; DNA: TGCAGCGGAGGACAACCTAACACTGAAGCTTTCTTT
size: many; V: TRBV10-3; D: .; J: TRBJ2-1; CDR3: CASTGGTLYNEQFF; DNA: TGTGCCTCGACTGGGGGAACGCTCTACAATGAGCAGTTCTTC
size: few; V: TRBV4-3; D: .; J: TRBJ1-2; CDR3: CASSQERGLYYGYTF; DNA: TGCGCCAGCAGCCAAGAGAGGGGCCTATACTATGGCTACACCTTC
size: many; V: TRBV7-9; D: .; J: TRBJ1-2; CDR3: CASSEAVLEYGYTF; DNA: TGTGCCAGCAGCGAGGCCGTGCTAGAGTATGGCTACACCTTC
size: few; V: TRBV6-1; D: .; J: TRBJ2-3; CDR3: CASSDSPIPTDTQYF; DNA: TGTGCCAGCAGTGATTCACCTATACCTACAGATACGCAGTATTTT
size: many; V: TRBV5-4; D: .; J: TRBJ1-2; CDR3: CASSLDSFYGYTF; DNA: TGTGCCAGCAGCTTGGACAGCTTTTATGGCTACACCTTC
size: many; V: TRBV29-1; D: .; J: TRBJ2-7; CDR3: CSVGGGYEQYF; DNA: TGCAGCGTTGGAGGAGGGTATGAGCAGTACTTC
size: .; V: TRBV6-6; D: TRBD1; J: TRBJ1-5; CDR3: CASRDRESQPQHF; DNA: TGTGCCAGCAGGGACAGGGAAAGCCAGCCCCAGCATTTT
size: many; V: TRBV5-1; D: .; J: TRBJ2-7; CDR3: CASRLDMGARSYEQYF; DNA: TGCGCCAGCAGGTTGGATATGGGGGCCCGTTCCTACGAGCAGTACTTC
size: many; V: TRBV4-3; D: .; J: TRBJ2-3; CDR3: CASSPHGVADPSTDTQYF; DNA: TGCGCCAGCAGCCCCCATGGGGTAGCGGACCCTAGCACAGATACGCAGTATTTT
size: .; V: TRBV20-1; D: .; J: TRBJ1-2; CDR3: CSATHGEGFYGYTF; DNA: TGCAGTGCTACCCACGGGGAGGGGTTCTATGGCTACACCTTC
size: .; V: TRBV20-1; D: .; J: TRBJ1-1; CDR3: CSARTGIGTEAFF; DNA: TGCAGTGCTAGAACGGGGATCGGCACTGAAGCTTTCTTT
size: few; V: TRBV5-8; D: .; J: TRBJ2-2; CDR3: CASSLSLGSRSTGELFF; DNA: TGTGCCAGCAGCTTGTCTCTGGGTTCTCGTTCGACCGGGGAGCTGTTTTTT
size: few; V: TRBV2; D: .; J: TRBJ2-1; CDR3: CASVPRDRIYNEQFF; DNA: TGTGCCAGCGTCCCCCGTGACAGGATCTACAATGAGCAGTTCTTC
size: few; V: TRBV5-1; D: .; J: TRBJ2-1; CDR3: CASSPLWGGASNEQFF; DNA: TGCGCCAGCAGCCCCTTATGGGGGGGGGCTAGCAATGAGCAGTTCTTC
size: few; V: TRBV21-1; D: .; J: TRBJ2-3; CDR3: CASSSGTSGHTDTQYF; DNA: TGTGCCAGCAGCTCCGGGACTAGCGGGCACACAGATACGCAGTATTTT
size: few; V: TRBV6-6; D: .; J: TRBJ1-2; CDR3: CASSQRGYYGYTF; DNA: TGTGCCAGCAGCCAGAGAGGATACTATGGCTACACCTTC
size: few; V: TRBV12-3/TRBV12-4; D: .; J: TRBJ2-7; CDR3: CASSLEGPSRQYF; DNA: TGTGCCAGCAGTTTAGAGGGACCAAGTCGGCAGTACTTC